One sample yielded the 6 T cell receptor beta chains listed below, sequenced in a study of shared clonotypes between healthy human individuals. Clones were read by immunoSEQ multiplex PCR, and TCRdb kept only the in-frame ones, dropping some. The table lists some 320,000 clones, around 87% of them singletons, with roughly 17% in the top ten. Sequenced: memory CD8+ T cells sorted from blood. Subset: CD45RO+ cells pooled with CCR7-negative TemRA cells. The receptors were sampled from a man in his late teens or twenties in good health.

The count of this clone is one. CDR3 loop: CASSPGRGPVPHYEQYF. The CDR3 DNA reads as TGCGCCAGCAGCCCCGGGAGGGGCCCAGTACCCCACTACGAGCAGTACTTC. This chain joins TRBV10-1 and TRBJ2-7; 8 positions agree with TRBD2. This CDR3 comprises 17 residues. The ends lost 6 bases at V and 3 bases at J; junction bases unmatched: 16. Germline V CDR1 and CDR2: WNHNN, SYGVQD (reference sequence).

This clone was detected a few times. The chain uses TRBV27 and TRBJ2-7, with 9 nucleotides matching TRBD1. Germline CDR1 reads MNHEY; CDR2 reads SMNVEV (reference sequence). The CDR3 extends over 14 amino acids. Trimming at V came to 5 bases and at J to 7 bases, leaving 9 bases not matched to a gene. CDR3 residues: CASSQQGAYDEQYF. The CDR3 bases are TGTGCCAGCAGTCAACAGGGGGCCTATGATGAGCAGTACTTC.

This clone came up once. This sequence joins TRBV4-3 and TRBJ2-7; unclear D gene. CDR1 is LGHNA and CDR2 is YSLEER in the germline V gene. V gave up 1 base and J gave up 1 base, with 11 bases separating them. This CDR3 has 15 amino acids. This CDR3 reads CASSQGLGVSYEQYF. CDR3 coding DNA: TGCGCCAGCAGCCAAGGGTTAGGAGTATCCTACGAGCAGTACTTC.

The chain joins TRBV11-2 to TRBJ2-7; tentative D call: TRBD2 (5 bases). The V gene lost 3 bases and the J gene lost 0 bases, with 12 bases spanning the gap. CDR1 and CDR2 from the germline V gene are SGHAT and FQNNGV. This CDR3 spans 15 amino acids. In DNA form, the CDR3 reads TGTGCCAGCAGCTTTTTATCGGGGATCTCCTACGAGCAGTACTTC. It codes for CASSFLSGISYEQYF.

The chain has TRBV19 and TRBJ2-7; TRBD1 is a possible D gene (6 bases). This CDR3 has 16 residues. V lost 7 bases to trimming and J lost 3 bases, with 22 bases between them. Germline values: CDR1 LNHDA, CDR2 SQIVND (reference sequence). The CDR3 bases are TGTGCCAGTACCCCCACCGCGGACAGCCATTTCTACGAGCAGTACTTC. This encodes CASTPTADSHFYEQYF.

Note on this clone: The sample has other DNA sequences that encode this CDR3 too. The gene calls are TRBV7-8 and TRBJ2-7; D gene ambiguous. V was trimmed by 4 bases and J by 4 bases, leaving 5 bases between them. In germline, CDR1 is SGHVS, CDR2 FQNEAQ. CDR3 length: 11 amino acids. This chain's CDR3 is CASSSTYEQYF. The CDR3 region has the DNA TGTGCCAGCAGCTCCACTTACGAGCAGTACTTC.